The source of this T cell receptor beta chain is a study of shared clonotypes between healthy human individuals. The protocol was immunoSEQ multiplex PCR, while the TCRdb copy is restricted to in-frame clones and leaves out a portion. The sample includes hundreds of thousands of clones, around 96% of them seen just once. The naive CD8 fraction comprised CD45RO-negative cells positively selected for CCR7 and excluded terminally differentiated effector memory CD45RA+ cells. The V and J ends lost 5 bases and 1 base, in that order; junction bases with no gene match: 13. The CDR3 length is 18 residues. CDR1 and CDR2 from the germline V gene are SGHDN and FVKESK.

V and J are TRBV14 and TRBJ2-3; TRBD2 aligns across 9 bases. The clonotype originates from a woman aged 25 to 39 in good health. Sequenced material: naive CD8+ T cells sorted from blood. CDR3 loop: CASSKGPLAGERTDTQYF. In DNA form, the CDR3 reads TGTGCCAGCAGCAAAGGGCCTTTAGCGGGAGAACGCACAGATACGCAGTATTTT.